Following are 31 T cell receptor beta chains from one sample sequenced in a study of blood T cell repertoires in COVID-19. Libraries were prepared by immunoSEQ multiplex PCR; TCRdb keeps only in-frame clonotypes and omits some of them. The table shows approximately 250,000 clones, with 85% to 90% occurring only once. Input material: peripheral blood. The receptors shown here come from a woman in her fifties or sixties with COVID-19, enrolled during active disease.

This clone was detected only once. The J gene is TRBJ2-2, the V gene TRBV7-3; maybe TRBD2 (5 bases). This CDR3 has 15 residues. The germline gives CDR1 SGHTA, CDR2 FQGTGA. Trimming stripped 3 bases from V and 3 bases from J, with 11 bases between. The CDR3 protein is CASSLTGMYTGELFF. In DNA, the CDR3 is TGTGCCAGCAGCTTGACCGGGATGTACACCGGGGAGCTGTTTTTT.

The CDR3, as DNA: TGTGCCAGCTCCCCAAGGACAGGGGGCGTCACTGAAGCTTTCTTT. This translates into CASSPRTGGVTEAFF. This chain connects TRBV18 to TRBJ1-1; 11 bases match TRBD1. V dropped 6 bases and J dropped 4; count of bases not matched to a gene: 7. The length of the CDR3 is 15 residues. Germline V gives CDR1 KGHSH, CDR2 LQKENI.

The chain combines TRBV5-1 with TRBJ1-1; possibly TRBD1 for D (6 bases). The germline V gene has CDR1 SGHRS and CDR2 YFSETQ. With 4 bases removed from V and 5 bases from J, the gap between germline ends came to 15 bases. The CDR3 runs to 14 residues. In DNA, the CDR3 is TGCGCCAGCAGCCCGGTGGGGGGGCGAACTGAAGCTTTCTTT. It yields the protein CASSPVGGRTEAFF. The variable domain in full, completed from reference TRBV5-1 and TRBJ1-1, reads KAGVTQTPRYLIKTRGQQVTLSCSPISGHRSVSWYQQTPGQGLQFLFEYFSETQRNKGNFPGRFSGRQFSNSRSEMNVSTLELGDSALYLCASSPVGGRTEAFFGQGTRLTVV.

The rearrangement links TRBV30 to TRBJ1-5, with D possibly matching TRBD1 (6 bases). Germline V gene data show CDR1 as GTSNPN and CDR2 as SVGIG (reference sequence). Trimming removed 3 bases from V and 3 bases from J, with 18 bases in between. This CDR3 region has 16 residues. The CDR3 is CAWRAKAGHPNQPQHF. In DNA, the CDR3 is TGTGCCTGGAGGGCTAAAGCGGGACACCCCAATCAGCCCCAGCATTTT.

This clone was counted once. This rearrangement joins TRBV29-1 to TRBJ1-5, with D possibly TRBD1 on 5 matching bases. CDR1 is SQVTM and CDR2 is ANQGSEA in the germline V gene. The CDR3 loop spans 12 amino acids. Trimming took off 7 bases at V and 0 bases at J, with 7 bases between the two ends. Here the CDR3 DNA reads TGCAGCGCCAGGGATAGCAATCAGCCCCAGCATTTT. It encodes CSARDSNQPQHF.

The chain recombines TRBV14 with TRBJ2-1; TRBD2 agrees at 11 bases. The CDR3 is made up of 22 amino acids. Germline trimming cut 4 bases from V and 0 bases from J; bases unmatched to any gene: 20. Germline CDR1 SGHDN, CDR2 FVKESK. The CDR3: CASSPLPGTSGAGSSSYNEQFF. The CDR3 nucleotides are TGTGCCAGCAGCCCCCTGCCCGGGACTAGCGGAGCCGGATCGAGCTCCTACAATGAGCAGTTCTTC.

The rearrangement uses TRBV3-1 (or the pseudogene TRBV3-2) and TRBJ1-1; D is undetermined. Germline CDR1 LGHDT, CDR2 YNNKEL (reference sequence). The CDR3 covers 14 residues. The V and J ends lost 5 bases and 1 base respectively, with 11 bases between them. The CDR3 sequence is CASSSGGWNTEAFF. CDR3 nucleotides: TGTGCCAGCAGCTCCGGAGGATGGAACACTGAAGCTTTCTTT.

The chain links TRBV29-1 to TRBJ2-2; D is possibly TRBD2 (5 bases). V dropped 4 bases and J dropped 0 bases, with 12 bases sitting between them. This CDR3 contains 15 residues. The germline V gene has CDR1 SQVTM and CDR2 ANQGSEA. The CDR3 nucleotides are TGCAGCGTTGGAGGAGACTACGCGAACACCGGGGAGCTGTTTTTT. Translated: CSVGGDYANTGELFF.

This clone was counted once. V gene TRBV7-6 combines with J gene TRBJ2-3; TRBD1 might be the D (6 bases). Trimming pared 3 bases from V and 5 bases from J, leaving 9 bases between. Germline CDR1 SGHVS, CDR2 FNYEAQ. The CDR3 is 13 residues long. As DNA, the CDR3 is TGTGCCAGCAGCTTTTCGGACAGAGATACGCAGTATTTT. It specifies CASSFSDRDTQYF.

V and J are TRBV19 and TRBJ2-3; D is possibly TRBD1 (6 bases). Trimming removed 6 bases from V and 4 bases from J, with 23 bases in between. Germline V lookup: CDR1 LNHDA, CDR2 SQIVND (reference sequence). The CDR3 contains 17 residues. The CDR3 region is CASSYNRVGTQADTQYF. CDR3 bases: TGTGCCAGTAGCTATAACAGGGTGGGGACCCAAGCAGATACGCAGTATTTT.

This clone was detected once. The chain is built from TRBV7-2 and TRBJ1-2; D might be TRBD1 (6 bases). CDR1 is SGHTA, CDR2 FQGNSA, per germline. The CDR3 runs 14 residues. Trimming removed 2 bases at V and 5 bases at J, with 12 bases between. The CDR3: CASSLSQGWYGYTF. CDR3 nucleotide sequence: TGTGCCAGCAGCTTAAGTCAGGGGTGGTATGGCTACACCTTC.

V and J are TRBV24-1 and TRBJ1-2; 10 nucleotides agree with TRBD1. The CDR3 sequence is 15 residues long. Unmatched junction bases numbered 8, after V lost 5 bases and J lost 6 bases. Germline-derived CDR1 and CDR2 are KGHDR and SFDVKD. CDR3 amino acids: CATSGDRGPLHGYTF. The DNA of the CDR3 is TGTGCCACCAGTGGAGACAGGGGGCCCCTTCATGGCTACACCTTC.

This chain links TRBV30 with TRBJ1-5, with TRBD1 identical over 9 bases. Germline V gene sequence: CDR1 GTSNPN, CDR2 SVGIG (reference sequence). The CDR3 loop spans 14 amino acids. J gave up 6 bases and V 4 bases, and 7 bases lay outside the gene matches. CDR3 DNA: TGTGCCTGGAAATCGACAGGGGGGATTCAGCCCCAGCATTTT. Protein sequence: CAWKSTGGIQPQHF.

The chain recombines TRBV18 with TRBJ2-7; 8 bases are shared with TRBD1. V trimming: 4 bases; J trimming: 5 bases; junction bases outside the gene matches: 10. The CDR3 consists of 15 residues. From germline, CDR1 is KGHSH and CDR2 LQKENI. The CDR3, as DNA: TGTGCCAGCTCACACCGCACAGGGGGAGGCGACGAGCAGTACTTC. Its translation: CASSHRTGGGDEQYF.

The rearrangement links TRBV7-9 to TRBJ2-5; TRBD1 agrees at 10 bases. Germline V CDR1 and CDR2: SEHNR, FQNEAQ (reference sequence). J was trimmed by 5 bases and V by 3 bases; bases with no gene match: 0. The CDR3 runs 13 residues. DNA for the CDR3: TGTGCCAGCAGCTTGACAGGGGGCGAGACCCAGTACTTC. It yields the protein CASSLTGGETQYF.

This clone was seen just once. The chain employs TRBV24-1 and TRBJ1-2, with no clear D. From germline, CDR1 is KGHDR and CDR2 SFDVKD. The CDR3 has 12 amino acids. V was shortened by 4 bases and J by 5 bases, with 7 bases between the two germline ends. This CDR3 reads CATSDPQYGYTF. In DNA form, the CDR3 reads TGTGCCACCAGTGACCCCCAATATGGCTACACCTTC.

The chain employs TRBV12-5 and TRBJ1-1; TRBD1 aligns across 7 bases. This CDR3 region has 14 residues. Per germline, CDR1 LGHNT and CDR2 FRNRAP. Trimming at V came to 5 bases and at J to 0 bases, leaving 3 bases not matched to a gene. CDR3 residues: CASGQGGVNTEAFF. The CDR3 DNA is TGTGCTAGTGGTCAGGGGGGCGTGAACACTGAAGCTTTCTTT.

The chain employs TRBV11-3 and TRBJ2-1; no reliable D call. The CDR3 length is 14 residues. The germline CDR1 and CDR2 sequences are SGHNT and YENEEA. Between the trimmed V and J ends, which lost 5 bases and 7 bases, there was a span of 15 bases. The CDR3 loop reads CASSHGPRPNEQFF. The CDR3 DNA reads as TGTGCCAGCAGCCATGGGCCCCGTCCTAATGAGCAGTTCTTC.

This clone was observed once. The chain combines TRBV3-1 (or the pseudogene TRBV3-2) with TRBJ2-3; 7 bases map to TRBD2. The V gene's germline CDR1 is LGHDT and CDR2 YNNKEL (reference sequence). The ends lost 5 bases at V and 2 bases at J; junction bases unmatched: 7. There are 15 residues in the CDR3. The CDR3: CASSSSGAYTDTQYF. In DNA, the CDR3 is TGTGCCAGCAGCTCGAGCGGGGCGTACACAGATACGCAGTATTTT.

This clone was recorded a few times. The chain uses TRBV7-9 and TRBJ2-7; 13 bases match TRBD2. V was pared by 4 bases and J by 6 bases, with 9 bases of the junction left unmatched. There are 16 residues in the CDR3. Germline CDR1 SEHNR, CDR2 FQNEAQ (reference sequence). The DNA for the CDR3 is TGTGCCAGCAGCTCCCCCGGGACTAGCGGGAATGGCGAGCAGTACTTC. Amino acid sequence: CASSSPGTSGNGEQYF.

V is TRBV5-1 and J is TRBJ1-6, with 8 bases fitting TRBD1. CDR3 length: 17 amino acids. Losses at the gene ends were 4 bases for V and 0 bases for J; bases not matched to a gene: 6. Germline CDR1 and CDR2: SGHRS and YFSETQ. CDR3 amino acids: CASSLRRGPSYNSPLHF. CDR3 in DNA: TGCGCCAGCAGCCTCCGCAGGGGGCCCTCCTATAATTCACCCCTCCACTTT. Complete variable domain (other parts from reference TRBV5-1 and TRBJ1-6): KAGVTQTPRYLIKTRGQQVTLSCSPISGHRSVSWYQQTPGQGLQFLFEYFSETQRNKGNFPGRFSGRQFSNSRSEMNVSTLELGDSALYLCASSLRRGPSYNSPLHFGNGTRLTVT.

CDR3 loop: CASSRAAMIYGYTF. Here the CDR3 DNA reads TGTGCCAGCTCCCGCGCGGCTATGATATATGGCTACACCTTC. The chain combines TRBV6-5 with TRBJ1-2; the D is unclear. This CDR3 is 14 amino acids long. Germline CDR1 MNHEY, CDR2 SVGAGI. V was clipped by 8 bases and J by 5 bases, with 18 bases between them.

The chain recombines TRBV18 with TRBJ1-1, with 10 bases matching TRBD1. The CDR3 consists of 14 residues. J was trimmed by 6 bases and V by 3 bases; bases with no gene match: 4. Germline lookup yields CDR1 KGHSH and CDR2 LQKENI. In nucleotides, the CDR3 is TGTGCCAGCTCACCGTCCGGGACAGGGGCTGAAGCTTTCTTT. Translating gives CASSPSGTGAEAFF. Variable domain in full (rest from reference TRBV18 and TRBJ1-1): NAGVMQNPRHLVRRRGQEARLRCSPMKGHSHVYWYRQLPEEGLKFMVYLQKENIIDESGMPKERFSAEFPKEGPSILRIQQVVRGDSAAYFCASSPSGTGAEAFFGQGTRLTVV.

This clone was counted a single time. For the CDR3, the DNA is TGTGCCAGCAAGGACACGGGTGGGGCCTACGAGCAGTACTTC. This encodes CASKDTGGAYEQYF. The J gene is TRBJ2-7, the V gene TRBV19; TRBD1 might be the D (5 bases). The V end was cut by 9 bases, the J end by 2 bases, with 17 bases between. This CDR3 has 14 residues. Germline CDR1 LNHDA, CDR2 SQIVND (reference sequence). Supplemented by reference TRBV19 and TRBJ2-7, the full variable domain reads DGGITQSPKYLFRKEGQNVTLSCEQNLNHDAMYWYRQDPGQGLRLIYYSQIVNDFQKGDIAEGYSVSREKKESFPLTVTSAQKNPTAFYLCASKDTGGAYEQYFGPGTRLTVT.

V is TRBV24-1 and J is TRBJ2-1; tentatively, D is TRBD1 (5 bases). Germline V gene data show CDR1 as KGHDR and CDR2 as SFDVKD. The CDR3 is made up of 15 amino acids. Trimming removed 3 bases from V and 7 bases from J, with 15 bases in between. The DNA for the CDR3 is TGTGCCACCAGTGATATGTCAGGGATAAGGAATGAGCAGTTCTTC. Encoded protein: CATSDMSGIRNEQFF.

The J gene is TRBJ2-2, the V gene TRBV5-4, with TRBD1 identical over 11 bases. Germline CDR1 reads SGHNT; CDR2 reads YYREEE (reference sequence). V was pared by 0 bases and J by 2 bases, with 12 bases of the junction left unmatched. CDR3 length: 20 amino acids. Here the CDR3 reads CASSLGPYGTGGTNTGELFF. The CDR3 DNA reads as TGTGCCAGCAGCTTGGGTCCTTATGGGACAGGGGGTACTAACACCGGGGAGCTGTTTTTT.

V usage is TRBV5-5 and J usage is TRBJ2-1; D perhaps matches TRBD1 (5 bases). Trimming left V 7 bases short and J 0 bases short, with 14 bases between. This CDR3 spans 15 amino acids. Per germline, CDR1 SGHKS and CDR2 YYEKEE (reference sequence). The DNA of the CDR3 is TGTGCCAGCCTGCAAGGGGTAGGCTCCTACAATGAGCAGTTCTTC. Amino acid sequence: CASLQGVGSYNEQFF.

The chain couples TRBV7-2 to TRBJ2-5; the D gene is possibly TRBD1 (6 bases). With 5 bases removed from V and 5 bases from J, the gap between germline ends came to 18 bases. This CDR3 has 15 residues. Germline CDR1 SGHTA, CDR2 FQGNSA. The CDR3 loop reads CASSPGASQRETQYF. The CDR3 nucleotides are TGTGCCAGCAGCCCAGGGGCTTCTCAACGGGAGACCCAGTACTTC.

The chain combines TRBV29-1 with TRBJ2-1, with 15 bases identical to TRBD2. Germline V CDR1 and CDR2: SQVTM, ANQGSEA. After removal of 4 bases from V and 5 bases from J, the junction contained 3 bases not matched to a gene. This CDR3 comprises 15 residues. The CDR3 bases are TGCAGCGTTGGGACTAGCGGGAGGGTAAACAATGAGCAGTTCTTC. It codes for CSVGTSGRVNNEQFF.

The rearrangement links TRBV5-6 to TRBJ1-6; TRBD1 is a possible D gene (5 bases). The CDR3 has 14 amino acids. V was pared by 1 base and J by 8 bases, with 10 bases between. CDR1 is SGHDT, CDR2 YYEEEE, per germline. As DNA, the CDR3 is TGTGCCAGCAGCTTGTTACTCAGGGATTCACCCCTCCACTTT. Protein sequence: CASSLLLRDSPLHF.

This clone appeared once. As DNA, the CDR3 is TGTGCCAGCAGCGTGACATCCAATCAGCCCCAGCATTTT. Protein product: CASSVTSNQPQHF. The chain is built from TRBV9 and TRBJ1-5; the D is unclear. The CDR3 spans 13 residues. With 2 bases removed from V and 3 bases from J, the gap between germline ends came to 6 bases. The V gene's germline CDR1 is SGDLS and CDR2 YYNGEE.